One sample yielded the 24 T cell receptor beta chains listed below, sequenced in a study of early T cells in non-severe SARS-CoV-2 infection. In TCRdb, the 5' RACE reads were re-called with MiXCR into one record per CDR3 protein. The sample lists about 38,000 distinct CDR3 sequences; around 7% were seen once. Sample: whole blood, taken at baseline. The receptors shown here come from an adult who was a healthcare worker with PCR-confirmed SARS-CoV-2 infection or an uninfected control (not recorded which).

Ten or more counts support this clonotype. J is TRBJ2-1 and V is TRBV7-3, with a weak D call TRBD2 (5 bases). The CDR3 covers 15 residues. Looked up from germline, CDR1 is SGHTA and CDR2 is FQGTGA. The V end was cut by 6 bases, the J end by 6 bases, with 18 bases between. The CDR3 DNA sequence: TGTGCCAGCAGTTTTGACGGGGTTCCCGGCAATGAGCAGTTCTTC. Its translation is CASSFDGVPGNEQFF. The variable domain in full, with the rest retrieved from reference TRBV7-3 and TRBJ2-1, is GAGVSQTPSNKVTEKGKYVELRCDPISGHTALYWYRQSLGQGPEFLIYFQGTGAADDSGLPNDRFFAVRPEGSVSTLKIQRTERGDSAVYLCASSFDGVPGNEQFFGPGTRLTVL.

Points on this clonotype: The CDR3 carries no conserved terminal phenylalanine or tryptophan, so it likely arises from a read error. The CDR3 coding sequence is TGTGCCAGCAGCCAAGATCGGCGGCAGCGTGAAAAACTGTTTTAT. This encodes CASSQDRRQREKLFY. V and J are TRBV14 and TRBJ1-4; the D is unclear. CDR1 and CDR2 (germline): SGHDN, FVKESK. V lost 0 bases, J lost 7 bases, and 12 bases lay in between. This CDR3 is 15 amino acids long.

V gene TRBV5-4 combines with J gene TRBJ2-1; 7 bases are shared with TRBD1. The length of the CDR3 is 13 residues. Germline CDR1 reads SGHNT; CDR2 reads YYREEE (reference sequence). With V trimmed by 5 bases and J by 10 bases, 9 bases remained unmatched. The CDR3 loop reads CASSPGQSNEQFF. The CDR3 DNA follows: TGTGCCAGCAGTCCGGGACAGTCCAACGAGCAGTTCTTC.

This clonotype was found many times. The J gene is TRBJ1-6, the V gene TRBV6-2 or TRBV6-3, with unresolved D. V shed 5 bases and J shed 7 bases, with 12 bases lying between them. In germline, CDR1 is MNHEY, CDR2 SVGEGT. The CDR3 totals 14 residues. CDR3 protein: CASSEDWNNSPLHF. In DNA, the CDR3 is TGTGCCAGCAGTGAGGACTGGAACAATTCACCCCTCCACTTT.

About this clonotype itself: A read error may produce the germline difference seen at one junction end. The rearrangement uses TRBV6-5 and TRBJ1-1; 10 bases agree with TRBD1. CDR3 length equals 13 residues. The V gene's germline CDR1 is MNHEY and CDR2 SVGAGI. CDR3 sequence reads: CASSWDRGREVFF. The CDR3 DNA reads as TGTGCCAGCAGTTGGGACAGGGGACGTGAAGTTTTCTTT.

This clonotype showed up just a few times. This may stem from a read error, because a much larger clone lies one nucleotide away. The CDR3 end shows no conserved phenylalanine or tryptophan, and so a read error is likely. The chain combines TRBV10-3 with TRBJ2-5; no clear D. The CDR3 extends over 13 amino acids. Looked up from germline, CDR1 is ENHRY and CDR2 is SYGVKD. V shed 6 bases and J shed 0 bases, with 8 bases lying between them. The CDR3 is CAISGGNQETQYL. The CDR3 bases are TGTGCCATCAGCGGCGGAAACCAAGAGACCCAGTACTTA.

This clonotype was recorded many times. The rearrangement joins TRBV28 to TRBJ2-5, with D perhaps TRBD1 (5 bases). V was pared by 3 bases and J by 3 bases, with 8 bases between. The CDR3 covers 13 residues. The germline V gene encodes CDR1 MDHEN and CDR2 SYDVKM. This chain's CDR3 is CASSFRREETQYF. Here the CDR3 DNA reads TGTGCCAGCAGTTTTCGCAGGGAAGAGACCCAGTACTTC.

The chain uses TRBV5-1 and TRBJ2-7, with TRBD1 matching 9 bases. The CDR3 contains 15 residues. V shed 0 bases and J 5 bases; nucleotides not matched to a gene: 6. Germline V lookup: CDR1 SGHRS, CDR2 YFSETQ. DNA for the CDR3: TGCGCCAGCAGCTTGGAAGGGGGACAGGGTCACGAGCAGTACTTC. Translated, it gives CASSLEGGQGHEQYF.

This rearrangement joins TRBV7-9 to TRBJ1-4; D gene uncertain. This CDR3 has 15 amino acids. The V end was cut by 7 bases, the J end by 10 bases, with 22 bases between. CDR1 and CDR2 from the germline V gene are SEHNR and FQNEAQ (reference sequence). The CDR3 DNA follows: TGTGCCAGCACCCTGGGCGGCGACGGGAGAGGAAAACTGTTTTTT. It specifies CASTLGGDGRGKLFF.

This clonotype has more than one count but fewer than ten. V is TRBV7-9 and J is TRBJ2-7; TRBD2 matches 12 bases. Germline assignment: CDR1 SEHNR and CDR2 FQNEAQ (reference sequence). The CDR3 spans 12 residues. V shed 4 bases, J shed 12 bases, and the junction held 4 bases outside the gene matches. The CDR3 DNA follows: TGTGCCAGCAGCTCGACTAGCGGGAGTGCGTACTTC. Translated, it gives CASSSTSGSAYF.

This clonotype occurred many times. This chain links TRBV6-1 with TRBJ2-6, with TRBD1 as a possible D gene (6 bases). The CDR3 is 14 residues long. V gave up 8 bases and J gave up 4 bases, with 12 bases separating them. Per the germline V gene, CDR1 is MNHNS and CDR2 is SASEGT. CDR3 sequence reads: CASEQGSGANVLTF. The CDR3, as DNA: TGTGCCAGCGAACAGGGTTCCGGGGCCAACGTCCTGACTTTC.

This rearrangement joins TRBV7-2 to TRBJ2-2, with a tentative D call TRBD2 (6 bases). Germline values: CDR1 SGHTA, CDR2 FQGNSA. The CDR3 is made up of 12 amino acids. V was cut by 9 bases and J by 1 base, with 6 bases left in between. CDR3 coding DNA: TGTGCCAGGCGGGGGAACACCGGGGAGCTGTTTTTT. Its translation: CARRGNTGELFF.

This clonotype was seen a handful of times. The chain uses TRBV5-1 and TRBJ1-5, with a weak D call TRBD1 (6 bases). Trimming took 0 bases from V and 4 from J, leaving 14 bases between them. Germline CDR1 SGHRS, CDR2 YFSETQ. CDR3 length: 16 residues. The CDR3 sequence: CASSLGTGQGNQPQHF. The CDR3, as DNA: TGCGCCAGCAGCTTGGGAACAGGGCAGGGGAATCAGCCCCAGCATTTT. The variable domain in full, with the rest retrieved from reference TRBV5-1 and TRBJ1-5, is KAGVTQTPRYLIKTRGQQVTLSCSPISGHRSVSWYQQTPGQGLQFLFEYFSETQRNKGNFPGRFSGRQFSNSRSEMNVSTLELGDSALYLCASSLGTGQGNQPQHFGDGTRLSIL.

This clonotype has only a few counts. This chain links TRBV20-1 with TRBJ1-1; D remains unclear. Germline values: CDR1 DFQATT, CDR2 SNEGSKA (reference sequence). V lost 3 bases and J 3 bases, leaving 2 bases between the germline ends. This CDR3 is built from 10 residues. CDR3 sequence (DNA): TGCAGTGCTAGTCACACTGAAGCTTTCTTT. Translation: CSASHTEAFF.

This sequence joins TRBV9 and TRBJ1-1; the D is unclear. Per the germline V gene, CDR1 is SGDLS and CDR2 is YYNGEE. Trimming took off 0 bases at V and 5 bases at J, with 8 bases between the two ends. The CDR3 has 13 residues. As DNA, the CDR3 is TGTGCCAGCAGCGTAGTAGGGTCGACTGAAGCTTTCTTT. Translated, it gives CASSVVGSTEAFF. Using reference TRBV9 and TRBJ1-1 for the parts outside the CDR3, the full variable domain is DSGVTQTPKHLITATGQRVTLRCSPRSGDLSVYWYQQSLDQGLQFLIQYYNGEERAKGNILERFSAQQFPDLHSELNLSSLELGDSALYFCASSVVGSTEAFFGQGTRLTVV.

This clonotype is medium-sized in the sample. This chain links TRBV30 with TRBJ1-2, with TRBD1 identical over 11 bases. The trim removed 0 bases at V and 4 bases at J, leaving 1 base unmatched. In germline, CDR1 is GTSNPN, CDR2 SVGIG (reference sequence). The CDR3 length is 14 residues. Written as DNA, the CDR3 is TGTGCCTGGAGTGTAGGGACAGGGGGCTATGGCTACACCTTC. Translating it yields CAWSVGTGGYGYTF.

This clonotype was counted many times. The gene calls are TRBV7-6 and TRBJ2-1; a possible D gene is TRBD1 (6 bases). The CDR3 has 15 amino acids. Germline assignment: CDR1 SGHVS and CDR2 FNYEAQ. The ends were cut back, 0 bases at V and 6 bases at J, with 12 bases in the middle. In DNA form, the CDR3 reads TGTGCCAGCAGCTTAGCCCGGACAGAACTCAATGAGCAGTTCTTC. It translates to CASSLARTELNEQFF.

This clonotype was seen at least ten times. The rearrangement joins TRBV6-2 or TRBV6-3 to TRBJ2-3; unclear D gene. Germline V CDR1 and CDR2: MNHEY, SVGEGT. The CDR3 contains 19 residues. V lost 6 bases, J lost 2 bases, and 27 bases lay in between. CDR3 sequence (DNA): TGTGCCAGCAGCCTTCTGTGGGGTACCTCGGTACCCTTCACAGATACGCAGTATTTT. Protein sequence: CASSLLWGTSVPFTDTQYF.

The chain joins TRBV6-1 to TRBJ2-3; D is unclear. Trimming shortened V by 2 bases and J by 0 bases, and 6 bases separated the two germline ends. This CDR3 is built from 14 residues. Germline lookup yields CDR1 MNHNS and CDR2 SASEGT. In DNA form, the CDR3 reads TGTGCCAGCAGTGAATTGCGGAGCACAGATACGCAGTATTTT. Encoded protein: CASSELRSTDTQYF.

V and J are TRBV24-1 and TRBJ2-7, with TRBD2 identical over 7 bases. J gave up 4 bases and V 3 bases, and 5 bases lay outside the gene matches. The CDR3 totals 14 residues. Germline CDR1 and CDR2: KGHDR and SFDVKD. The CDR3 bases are TGTGCCACCAGTGATCCCAGCGGGACGTACGAGCAGTACTTC. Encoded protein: CATSDPSGTYEQYF.

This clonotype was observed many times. The chain's CDR3 is CASSPTSGKSQETQYF. As DNA, the CDR3 is TGTGCCAGCAGCCCGACTAGCGGGAAGAGTCAAGAGACCCAGTACTTC. The chain uses TRBV7-2 and TRBJ2-5; TRBD2 matches 11 bases. The CDR3 has 16 amino acids. Germline assignment: CDR1 SGHTA and CDR2 FQGNSA. Germline trimming cut 5 bases from V and 2 bases from J; bases unmatched to any gene: 7.

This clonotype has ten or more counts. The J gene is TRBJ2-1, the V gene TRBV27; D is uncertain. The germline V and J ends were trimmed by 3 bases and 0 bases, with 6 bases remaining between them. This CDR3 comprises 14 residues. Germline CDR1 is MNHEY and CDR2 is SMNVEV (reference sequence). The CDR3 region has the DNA TGTGCCAGCAGTTTCAGAGGCTCCTACAATGAGCAGTTCTTC. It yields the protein CASSFRGSYNEQFF.

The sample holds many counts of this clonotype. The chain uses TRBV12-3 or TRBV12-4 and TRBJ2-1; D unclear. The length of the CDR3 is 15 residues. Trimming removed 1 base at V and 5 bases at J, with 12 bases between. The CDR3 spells CASSLGLPPNNEQFF. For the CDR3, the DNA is TGTGCCAGCAGTTTAGGACTCCCGCCCAACAATGAGCAGTTCTTC.

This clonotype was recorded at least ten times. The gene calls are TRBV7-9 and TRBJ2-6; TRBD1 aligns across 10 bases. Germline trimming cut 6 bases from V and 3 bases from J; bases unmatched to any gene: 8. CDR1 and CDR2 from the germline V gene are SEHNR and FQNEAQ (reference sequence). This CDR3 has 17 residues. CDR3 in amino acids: CASSSDRGQSGANVLTF. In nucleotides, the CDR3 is TGTGCCAGCAGTTCTGACAGGGGGCAGAGTGGGGCCAACGTCCTGACTTTC.